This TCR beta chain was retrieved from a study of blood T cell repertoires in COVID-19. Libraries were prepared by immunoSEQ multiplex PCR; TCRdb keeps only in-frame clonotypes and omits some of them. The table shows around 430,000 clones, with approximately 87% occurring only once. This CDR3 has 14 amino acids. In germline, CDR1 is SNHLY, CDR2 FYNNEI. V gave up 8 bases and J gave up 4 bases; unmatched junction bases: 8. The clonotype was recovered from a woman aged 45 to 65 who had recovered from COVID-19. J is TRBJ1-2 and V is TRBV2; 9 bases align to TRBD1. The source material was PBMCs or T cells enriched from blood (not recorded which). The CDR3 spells CASDGQQGAYGYTF. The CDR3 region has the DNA TGTGCCAGCGATGGGCAACAGGGGGCCTATGGCTACACCTTC.